The text below deals with one T cell receptor (beta chain). It lacks a known antigen. Per-base qualities were not stored, and no clone one base away is much larger. The entry originates in a study of OX40 agonist ivuxolimab in advanced cancers. About the study as a whole: The costimulatory receptor OX40 (CD134) was targeted by ivuxolimab, a fully human IgG2 agonistic monoclonal antibody. Intravenous ivuxolimab was administered to patients every 2 weeks at six dose levels: 0.01, 0.1, 0.3, 1.5, 3 and 10 mg/kg. Of the approximately 54 patients in dose escalation, around 20 had hepatocellular carcinoma, some 15 had melanoma, 9 had renal cell carcinoma and 9 had head and neck cancer. In the dose-escalation cohort, over 65% of patients were male, and the mean age was around 60 years, with a range of about 23 to 80. Patients were allowed to have had prior anti-PD-1, anti-PD-L1 or anti-CTLA-4 therapy, and 30% to 40% of the dose-escalation patients had previously received checkpoint inhibitors. Partial responses occurred in three dose-escalation patients: two with cutaneous melanoma and one with hepatocellular carcinoma. Peripheral TCRbeta sequencing aimed to test whether ivuxolimab altered TCR sequence diversity and caused clonal T-cell expansion. The paper reports the monotherapy dose-escalation portion (N = 52 patients) of the phase I ivuxolimab trial.

Genomic DNA was isolated from the sorted cells so that the TCRbeta CDR3 region could be sequenced. The immunoSEQ Assay was used for sequencing of TCRbeta CDR3 regions. In TCRdb, the immuneACCESS table is reduced to in-frame sequences with V and J assigned. These tables do not hold every clone; where another copy was compared, an unresolved V gene accounts for under half, and the others remain unexplained. In this sample the table shows 80,000 to 95,000 clones, roughly 80% of which occur a single time. Of the sample, about 1.7% falls within the top ten clones. What the study reported, not specific to this receptor: After ivuxolimab, more expanded clones were found on average in CD8+ T cells than in CD4+ T cells. At doses of 0.1 to 3.0 mg/kg, clonal expansion of both CD4+ and CD8+ blood T cells was observed from baseline to week 6. In partial responders in the 0.1-3.0 mg/kg groups, normalized peripheral clonal expansion was found to be among the lowest, especially among CD8+ T cells. Low levels of normalized T-cell clonal expansion were also seen in some patients who did not respond. Antigen specificity was not determined for the clonally expanded peripheral T cells.

The trial excluded patients who had a history of autoimmune disease or who were on systemic immunosuppression. In every dose cohort, peripheral blood was drawn for TCR sequencing at baseline, cycle 4 day 1, and cycle 7 day 1. The samples were drawn from a first-in-human, open-label, multicenter phase I dose-escalation trial of ivuxolimab. The trial enrolled adults with locally advanced or metastatic head and neck squamous cell, hepatocellular, melanoma or renal cell carcinoma. Before TCR sequencing, CD4+ T cells and CD8+ T cells were sorted from peripheral blood as separate populations. V is cut by 5 bases and J by 2 bases, and the space between the germline ends is 10 bases. The CDR3 measures 14 amino acids from cysteine to phenylalanine. Only the CDR3 part of the read is kept: 42 bases, read in frame from the first base. As encoded in the germline V gene, CDR1 is MDHEN while CDR2 is SYDVKM.

The sequence came from an adult with an advanced solid tumor such as melanoma, head and neck, liver or kidney cancer. Recombination linked TRBV28 to TRBJ1-3, with no confident D gene call. Material: CD4+ or CD8+ T cells sorted from blood, obtained in a trial of the OX40 agonist ivuxolimab. The CDR3 has the sequence CASSGHTTGNTIYF. The DNA is as follows: TGTGCCAGCAGTGGCCATACTACTGGAAACACCATATATTTT.